This T cell receptor (beta chain) appears in the sequencing data of a study of blood T cell repertoires in COVID-19. From germline, CDR1 is LNHDA and CDR2 SQIVND (reference sequence). The CDR3 extends over 14 amino acids. J gave up 6 bases and V 4 bases, and 6 bases lay outside the gene matches. Authors' methods: Using reference gene primer amplification, nucleated cell counts were estimated. The protocol was immunoSEQ multiplex PCR, while the TCRdb copy is restricted to in-frame clones and leaves out a portion. Clone size and V and J calls were adopted from that table, with D and trimming inferred from the DNA. The sample records approximately 200,000 clones, 80% to 90% being singletons.

This chain links TRBV19 with TRBJ2-1; 7 bases align to TRBD2. Sequencing was done on a sample of peripheral blood. The TCR was taken from a man in his sixties with acute or convalescent COVID-19. Here the CDR3 reads CASSRSGETNEQFF. CDR3 DNA sequence: TGTGCCAGTAGTAGAAGCGGGGAAACCAATGAGCAGTTCTTC.